This entry lists 28 T cell receptor beta chains sequenced from one sample in a study of cytomegalovirus exposure and HLA in healthy donors. The PCR contained 60 Vbeta and 13 Jbeta primers. Clones were read by immunoSEQ multiplex PCR, and TCRdb kept only the in-frame ones, dropping some. Here the sample spans roughly 200,000 clones, 73% being singletons. Sequenced sample: PBMCs. The receptors were gathered from a woman in her twenties or thirties in good health and CMV-seronegative.

In its sample, this clone was seen a few times. This chain uses TRBV9 with TRBJ2-2; 9 bases are a match to TRBD2. With 5 bases clipped from V and 5 bases from J, the junction kept 16 bases outside the gene matches. CDR3 length: 18 residues. Germline values: CDR1 SGDLS, CDR2 YYNGEE. The CDR3 DNA follows: TGTGCCAGCAGTTCCCCCTTGGCGGGAGGGCTGGGAACCGGGGAGCTGTTTTTT. This gives the protein CASSSPLAGGLGTGELFF.

The sample holds a few counts of this clone. This chain connects TRBV9 to TRBJ2-1, with 15 nucleotides matching TRBD2. Losses at the gene ends were 0 bases for V and 6 bases for J; bases not matched to a gene: 1. The CDR3 runs to 16 residues. Germline CDR1 and CDR2: SGDLS and YYNGEE. CDR3 in DNA: TGTGCCAGCAGCGTAGGGGGACTAGCGGGGGGCAATGAGCAGTTCTTC. Protein product: CASSVGGLAGGNEQFF.

The count of this clone is one. This chain uses TRBV10-3 with TRBJ1-4; 12 bases are a match to TRBD1. The germline CDR1 and CDR2 sequences are ENHRY and SYGVKD. Losses at the gene ends were 3 bases for V and 8 bases for J; bases not matched to a gene: 4. The CDR3 totals 15 residues. The CDR3 DNA reads TGTGCCATCAGTGAAGGGACAGGGGGCCTCGAAAAACTGTTTTTT. Residues: CAISEGTGGLEKLFF.

This clone was observed a single time. The chain links TRBV15 to TRBJ2-5; the match to TRBD1 covers 12 bases. CDR1 and CDR2 from the germline V gene are LNHNV and YYDKDF (reference sequence). J gave up 7 bases and V 1 base, and 7 bases lay outside the gene matches. This CDR3 has 16 amino acids. The CDR3 coding sequence is TGTGCCACCAGCAGAGCGGGGACAGGGGGCGTTACGACCCAGTACTTC. Translating it yields CATSRAGTGGVTTQYF.

The J gene is TRBJ2-5, the V gene TRBV9; D is perhaps TRBD2 (7 bases). Germline V gene sequence: CDR1 SGDLS, CDR2 YYNGEE. This CDR3 region has 17 residues. With 2 bases removed from V and 1 base from J, the gap between germline ends came to 18 bases. The CDR3 coding sequence is TGTGCCAGCAGCGTGAGGGGGGGGAGATTCCTCCAAGAGACCCAGTACTTC. This gives the protein CASSVRGGRFLQETQYF.

This chain links TRBV6-5 with TRBJ1-2, with unresolved D. The V end was cut by 5 bases, the J end by 3 bases, with 7 bases between. CDR3 length: 12 amino acids. Looked up from germline, CDR1 is MNHEY and CDR2 is SVGAGI. The CDR3 DNA is TGTGCCAGCAGTACCTCGGACTATGGCTACACCTTC. It specifies CASSTSDYGYTF.

This clone appeared a single time. V and J are TRBV5-1 and TRBJ1-3; D ambiguous. The CDR3 totals 14 residues. V lost 0 bases and J lost 2, with 6 bases in between. In germline, CDR1 is SGHRS, CDR2 YFSETQ. CDR3 in DNA: TGCGCCAGCAGCTTGGGTAGAACTGGAAACACCATATATTTT. It codes for CASSLGRTGNTIYF.

The chain employs TRBV5-4 and TRBJ2-7; D not resolved. CDR3 size: 12 residues. Trimming stripped 4 bases from V and 6 bases from J, with 11 bases between. Looked up from germline, CDR1 is SGHNT and CDR2 is YYREEE (reference sequence). In DNA form, the CDR3 reads TGTGCCAGCAGCCCAATCGGTGGCGAGCAGTACTTC. It specifies CASSPIGGEQYF.

This clone was seen once. This chain links TRBV5-6 with TRBJ2-7; 7 bases align to TRBD1. Germline loops: CDR1 SGHDT, CDR2 YYEEEE. Trimming cost V 2 bases and J 0 bases; bases outside gene matches: 11. The CDR3 is 17 amino acids. The CDR3, as DNA: TGTGCCAGCAGCTTCCGAACGGGACAGATGAGCTCCTACGAGCAGTACTTC. Its translation: CASSFRTGQMSSYEQYF.

J is TRBJ1-1 and V is TRBV5-3; D perhaps matches TRBD1 (6 bases). TRBV5-3 falls under the ORF class, with uncertain function. V was cut by 3 bases and J by 4 bases, with 13 bases left in between. The CDR3 extends over 14 amino acids. In DNA form, the CDR3 reads TGTGCCAGAAGCTCCAAGCGCAGGGGCACTGAAGCTTTCTTT. This gives the protein CARSSKRRGTEAFF.

The chain uses TRBV6-1 and TRBJ2-5; 13 bases are a match to TRBD2. The CDR3 is made up of 15 amino acids. Trimming took 4 bases from V and 5 from J; bases not matched to a gene: 4. CDR1 is MNHNS, CDR2 SASEGT, per germline. The CDR3 here is CASSARTSGGETQYF. The CDR3 bases are TGTGCCAGCAGTGCCAGGACTAGCGGGGGTGAGACCCAGTACTTC.

The chain has TRBV7-2 and TRBJ1-2; D is perhaps TRBD1 (6 bases). This CDR3 is 15 amino acids long. The germline gives CDR1 SGHTA, CDR2 FQGNSA. Trimming removed 3 bases from V and 5 bases from J, with 16 bases in between. The CDR3 nucleotides read TGTGCCAGCAGCTTGGGCCTGCAGGGGCAATATGGCTACACCTTC. As protein: CASSLGLQGQYGYTF.

J is TRBJ1-1 and V is TRBV2; possibly TRBD1 for D (6 bases). Trimming shortened V by 4 bases and J by 0 bases, and 12 bases separated the two germline ends. Germline CDR1 SNHLY, CDR2 FYNNEI. The CDR3 runs 15 residues. CDR3 residues: CASSGSAGVNTEAFF. The CDR3 DNA reads as TGTGCCAGCAGTGGCTCGGCAGGGGTGAACACTGAAGCTTTCTTT.

V usage is TRBV10-3 and J usage is TRBJ2-5, with 9 bases lining up with TRBD1. The DNA end is more similar to TRBJ2-7, so the J call may be wrong. This CDR3 has 16 residues. The germline V gene encodes CDR1 ENHRY and CDR2 SYGVKD. The CDR3 region has the DNA TGTGCCATCCGCCCCCCGGGGACAGGGCATTCCTACGAGCAGTACTTC. It encodes CAIRPPGTGHSYEQYF.

The chain combines TRBV5-1 with TRBJ1-6; possible D gene TRBD1, 6 bases. V dropped 4 bases and J dropped 4 bases, with 12 bases sitting between them. CDR1 is SGHRS and CDR2 is YFSETQ in the germline V gene. This CDR3 contains 15 residues. The CDR3 DNA follows: TGCGCCAGCAGCATGGACAGTCCTTATAATTCACCCCTCCACTTT. Its protein product is CASSMDSPYNSPLHF.

This clone was found a few times. The rearrangement uses TRBV4-1 and TRBJ1-1; D call uncertain. Germline-derived CDR1 and CDR2 are MGHRA and YSYEKL. The CDR3 sequence is 15 residues long. V was shortened by 1 base and J by 0 bases, with 9 bases between the two germline ends. The CDR3: CASSQGVELNTEAFF. The CDR3 bases are TGCGCCAGCAGCCAAGGCGTGGAGTTGAACACTGAAGCTTTCTTT.

The sample holds one count of this clone. The chain has TRBV19 and TRBJ2-2; D ambiguous. Germline V lookup: CDR1 LNHDA, CDR2 SQIVND (reference sequence). The CDR3 consists of 15 residues. Trimming took 1 base from V and 6 from J, leaving 12 bases between them. The CDR3 is CASSIAPRYPGELFF. The DNA of the CDR3 is TGTGCCAGTAGTATAGCCCCGCGGTATCCCGGGGAGCTGTTTTTT.

This clone was seen only a few times. This chain connects TRBV6-4 to TRBJ2-7; 8 bases map to TRBD2. The junction had 2 bases not matched to a gene; V was cut back by 0 bases and J by 7 bases. The CDR3 has 13 amino acids. CDR1 and CDR2 (germline): MRHNA, SNTAGT. The CDR3 DNA sequence: TGTGCCAGCAGTGACTCGCCTAGCGGGGAGCAGTACTTC. Translated, it gives CASSDSPSGEQYF.

The V gene is TRBV6-1, the J gene TRBJ1-5; possibly TRBD1 for D (6 bases). V was shortened by 3 bases and J by 5 bases, with 8 bases between the two germline ends. There are 13 residues in the CDR3. The germline CDR1 and CDR2 sequences are MNHNS and SASEGT. CDR3 sequence: CASSDYRDQPQHF. CDR3 DNA sequence: TGTGCCAGCAGTGATTACAGGGATCAGCCCCAGCATTTT.

DNA for the CDR3: TGTGCCAGCAGTTTTGGAGGGAACACCGGGGAGCTGTTTTTT. Translated, it gives CASSFGGNTGELFF. The rearrangement uses TRBV27 and TRBJ2-2, with TRBD2 as a possible D gene (5 bases). Trimming took off 3 bases at V and 1 base at J, with 6 bases between the two ends. Germline lookup yields CDR1 MNHEY and CDR2 SMNVEV (reference sequence). The CDR3 covers 14 residues.

V and J are TRBV9 and TRBJ2-2; perhaps TRBD2 as D (6 bases). V was pared by 7 bases and J by 3 bases, with 16 bases between. The CDR3 has 15 amino acids. Germline V lookup: CDR1 SGDLS, CDR2 YYNGEE. This chain's CDR3 is CASAIAGSDTGELFF. In nucleotides, the CDR3 is TGTGCCAGCGCAATTGCGGGGTCTGACACCGGGGAGCTGTTTTTT.

The chain carries TRBV5-6 and TRBJ1-2; D may be TRBD1 (6 bases). V was pared by 3 bases and J by 6 bases, with 12 bases between. Germline loops: CDR1 SGHDT, CDR2 YYEEEE. This CDR3 has 13 amino acids. CDR3: CASSWGGPNGYTF. The DNA for the CDR3 is TGTGCCAGCAGCTGGGGGGGGCCGAATGGCTACACCTTC.

The J gene is TRBJ1-5, the V gene TRBV4-1; 8 bases are shared with TRBD1. This CDR3 has 18 residues. V was clipped by 0 bases and J by 4 bases; unmatched bases: 11. In germline, CDR1 is MGHRA, CDR2 YSYEKL. The CDR3, as DNA: TGCGCCAGCAGCCAAGATCGGTTCCGGGACAGGAGAAATCAGCCCCAGCATTTT. Translation gives CASSQDRFRDRRNQPQHF.

The gene calls are TRBV27 and TRBJ2-7; 9 bases line up with TRBD1. Germline values: CDR1 MNHEY, CDR2 SMNVEV (reference sequence). The CDR3 runs to 15 residues. After removal of 4 bases from V and 4 bases from J, the junction contained 8 bases not matched to a gene. CDR3 nucleotides: TGTGCCAGCAGTTGGACAGGGGCCCCTTTATACGAGCAGTACTTC. Translated, it gives CASSWTGAPLYEQYF.

The rearrangement links TRBV11-2 to TRBJ2-1; 8 nucleotides align to TRBD2. Trimming took 5 bases from V and 3 from J; bases not matched to a gene: 6. The CDR3 sequence is 15 residues long. Looked up from germline, CDR1 is SGHAT and CDR2 is FQNNGV. Here the CDR3 DNA reads TGTGCCAGCAGCCGGCGGGGGGTCCACTACAATGAGCAGTTCTTC. The encoded protein is CASSRRGVHYNEQFF.

The chain employs TRBV6-1 and TRBJ1-1; 7 bases are shared with TRBD1. The CDR3 runs to 13 residues. The germline gives CDR1 MNHNS, CDR2 SASEGT. Trimming removed 6 bases from V and 10 bases from J; junction bases left unmatched: 11. The DNA for the CDR3 is TGTGCCAGCAGGCTACAGGGGAAGAGTGGAGCTTTCTTT. It yields the protein CASRLQGKSGAFF.

V usage is TRBV2 and J usage is TRBJ2-3; 7 bases agree with TRBD2. CDR1 is SNHLY, CDR2 FYNNEI, per germline. This CDR3 contains 15 residues. The V gene end was trimmed by 6 bases and the J gene end by 0 bases; junction bases not matched to a gene: 6. CDR3: CASSSSGPSTDTQYF. Here the CDR3 DNA reads TGTGCCAGCAGCTCTAGCGGACCTAGCACAGATACGCAGTATTTT. Full variable domain (rest looked up from reference TRBV2 and TRBJ2-3): EPEVTQTPSHQVTQMGQEVILRCVPISNHLYFYWYRQILGQKVEFLVSFYNNEISEKSEIFDDQFSVERPDGSNFTLKIRSTKLEDSAMYFCASSSSGPSTDTQYFGPGTRLTVL.

The chain employs TRBV15 and TRBJ1-2; 7 bases agree with TRBD1. Germline V gene data show CDR1 as LNHNV and CDR2 as YYDKDF (reference sequence). CDR3 length: 14 residues. V dropped 0 bases and J dropped 5; count of bases not matched to a gene: 3. CDR3 residues: CATSRDQTGYGYTF. CDR3 sequence (DNA): TGTGCCACCAGCAGAGATCAGACAGGGTATGGCTACACCTTC.